Following are 19 T cell receptor beta chains from one sample sequenced in a study of shared clonotypes between healthy human individuals. Clones were read by immunoSEQ multiplex PCR, and TCRdb kept only the in-frame ones, dropping some. The repertoire consists of roughly 590,000 clones, with roughly 95% occurring once and the leading ten covering roughly 0.1%. The naive CD8 fraction comprised CD45RO-negative cells positively selected for CCR7 and excluded terminally differentiated effector memory CD45RA+ cells. The sample consisted of naive CD8+ T cells sorted from blood. Source of these receptors: a woman in her 30s in good health.

The J gene is TRBJ1-4, the V gene TRBV5-1, with D possibly matching TRBD1 (5 bases). The germline V gene has CDR1 SGHRS and CDR2 YFSETQ. CDR3 length: 17 residues. V gave up 0 bases and J gave up 10 bases, with 22 bases separating them. DNA for the CDR3: TGCGCCAGCAGCTTGGTAGGTGTGGGGACCGACTCCGGAAAACTGTTTTTT. Protein: CASSLVGVGTDSGKLFF. Looking up the rest from reference TRBV5-1 and TRBJ1-4 gives the full variable domain: KAGVTQTPRYLIKTRGQQVTLSCSPISGHRSVSWYQQTPGQGLQFLFEYFSETQRNKGNFPGRFSGRQFSNSRSEMNVSTLELGDSALYLCASSLVGVGTDSGKLFFGSGTQLSVL.

V gene TRBV5-1 combines with J gene TRBJ2-3; 10 bases line up with TRBD1. The CDR3 totals 15 residues. After removal of 0 bases from V and 5 bases from J, the junction contained 3 bases not matched to a gene. CDR1 and CDR2 (germline): SGHRS, YFSETQ. CDR3 amino acids: CASSLGQGARDTQYF. Written as DNA, the CDR3 is TGCGCCAGCAGCTTGGGACAGGGGGCGAGAGATACGCAGTATTTT.

The V and J genes are TRBV5-1 and TRBJ2-3, with D tentatively TRBD2 (6 bases). The CDR3 totals 15 residues. Trimming cost V 0 bases and J 6 bases, with 14 bases left between them. Germline-derived CDR1 and CDR2 are SGHRS and YFSETQ. The CDR3 here is CASSLGPAGSDTQYF. CDR3 bases: TGCGCCAGCAGCTTGGGTCCCGCGGGGTCGGATACGCAGTATTTT.

The V call is TRBV7-9, the J call TRBJ1-1; D call uncertain. Trimming took off 1 base at V and 6 bases at J, with 24 bases between the two ends. CDR3 length: 18 residues. Germline V gene lookup returns CDR1 SEHNR and CDR2 FQNEAQ (reference sequence). CDR3 sequence (DNA): TGTGCCAGCAGCTTAGGAGATTCATGGGCCCCCGCTTTTGCTGAAGCTTTCTTT. Its protein is CASSLGDSWAPAFAEAFF.

The chain is built from TRBV6-5 and TRBJ2-7; 7 positions match TRBD2. The CDR3 covers 16 residues. CDR1 is MNHEY and CDR2 is SVGAGI in the germline V gene. With V trimmed by 0 bases and J by 1 base, 6 bases remained unmatched. The chain's CDR3 is CASSYSSGLESYEQYF. In DNA, the CDR3 is TGTGCCAGCAGTTACTCTTCCGGACTAGAATCCTACGAGCAGTACTTC.

The chain is built from TRBV6-6 and TRBJ2-7; 7 bases fit TRBD2. Per germline, CDR1 MNHNY and CDR2 SVGAGI (reference sequence). V shed 5 bases and J 6 bases; nucleotides not matched to a gene: 7. The CDR3 has 13 amino acids. CDR3: CASSIAGVREQYF. Here the CDR3 DNA reads TGTGCCAGCAGTATAGCGGGTGTCCGCGAGCAGTACTTC.

The chain carries TRBV5-6 and TRBJ2-2, with D unresolved. The CDR3 is 13 amino acids. V shed 1 base and J shed 4 bases, with 5 bases lying between them. Germline V gene sequence: CDR1 SGHDT, CDR2 YYEEEE. CDR3 bases: TGTGCCAGCAGCTTGTCGGGCACCGGGGAGCTGTTTTTT. Protein: CASSLSGTGELFF. The whole variable domain, remainder taken from reference TRBV5-6 and TRBJ2-2, is DAGVTQSPTHLIKTRGQQVTLRCSPKSGHDTVSWYQQALGQGPQFIFQYYEEEERQRGNFPDRFSGHQFPNYSSELNVNALLLGDSALYLCASSLSGTGELFFGEGSRLTVL.

CDR3 DNA: TGTGCCAGCAGCTTGTTTCCGGACAGCCATTATGGCTACACCTTC. Residues: CASSLFPDSHYGYTF. The chain recombines TRBV5-6 with TRBJ1-2; tentative D call: TRBD1 (6 bases). Trimming cost V 1 base and J 5 bases, with 15 bases left between them. Germline loops: CDR1 SGHDT, CDR2 YYEEEE. The CDR3 length is 15 residues.

CDR3 sequence (DNA): TGTGCCAGTAGTAGAGTACAGGGAACCTCAGGCGAGCAGTACTTC. Translation: CASSRVQGTSGEQYF. The genes are TRBV19 and TRBJ2-7; the D gene is possibly TRBD1 (6 bases). CDR3 length: 15 amino acids. Germline CDR1 is LNHDA and CDR2 is SQIVND (reference sequence). V was clipped by 4 bases and J by 6 bases, with 19 bases between them. Full variable domain (remainder filled in from reference TRBV19 and TRBJ2-7): DGGITQSPKYLFRKEGQNVTLSCEQNLNHDAMYWYRQDPGQGLRLIYYSQIVNDFQKGDIAEGYSVSREKKESFPLTVTSAQKNPTAFYLCASSRVQGTSGEQYFGPGTRLTVT.

The rearrangement joins TRBV6-1 to TRBJ2-7, with 11 bases matching TRBD2. With V trimmed by 7 bases and J by 3 bases, 5 bases remained unmatched. This CDR3 has 14 residues. Germline V lookup: CDR1 MNHNS, CDR2 SASEGT. The DNA for the CDR3 is TGTGCCAGCATCCGGACTAGCGGGTTCTACGAGCAGTACTTC. It is translated as CASIRTSGFYEQYF.

The rearrangement joins TRBV10-2 to TRBJ1-2, with D tentatively TRBD1 (5 bases). This CDR3 has 13 residues. Trimming shortened V by 8 bases and J by 3 bases, and 13 bases separated the two germline ends. CDR1 and CDR2 from the germline V gene are WSHSY and SAAADI. The DNA for the CDR3 is TGCGCCAGCGGGAGGACAAGTGACTATGGCTACACCTTC. It is translated as CASGRTSDYGYTF.

The chain couples TRBV27 to TRBJ2-1; D is undetermined. The germline CDR1 and CDR2 sequences are MNHEY and SMNVEV (reference sequence). The V gene lost 3 bases and the J gene lost 4 bases, with 13 bases spanning the gap. The CDR3 sequence is 15 residues long. CDR3 coding DNA: TGTGCCAGCAGTTTTGGGGTCAGGAGTTACAATGAGCAGTTCTTC. The encoded protein is CASSFGVRSYNEQFF.

The rearrangement links TRBV5-8 to TRBJ2-5; no firm D call. V was cut by 4 bases and J by 4 bases, with 23 bases left in between. CDR1 is SGHTS and CDR2 is YDEGEE in the germline V gene. There are 17 residues in the CDR3. The CDR3 loop is CASSPQLRNSWTETQYF. CDR3 DNA: TGTGCCAGCAGCCCCCAGCTTCGGAACTCATGGACAGAGACCCAGTACTTC.

In its sample, this clone was seen once. This chain joins TRBV7-9 and TRBJ2-5, with unresolved D. The CDR3 length is 16 residues. V lost 2 bases and J 2 bases, leaving 15 bases between the germline ends. Germline lookup yields CDR1 SEHNR and CDR2 FQNEAQ (reference sequence). Here the CDR3 reads CASSLYQTLEQETQYF. The CDR3 bases are TGTGCCAGCAGCTTATACCAGACCCTGGAACAAGAGACCCAGTACTTC.

The J gene is TRBJ2-5, the V gene TRBV14; 12 bases match TRBD2. Unmatched junction bases numbered 4, after V lost 4 bases and J lost 4 bases. The germline CDR1 and CDR2 sequences are SGHDN and FVKESK. The CDR3 covers 15 residues. CDR3 protein: CASSLTGLAGETQYF. CDR3 in DNA: TGTGCCAGCAGCCTTACGGGACTAGCGGGAGAGACCCAGTACTTC.

V usage is TRBV28 and J usage is TRBJ1-2; D gene ambiguous. This CDR3 spans 15 amino acids. Trimming cost V 2 bases and J 4 bases, with 14 bases left between them. CDR1 is MDHEN and CDR2 is SYDVKM in the germline V gene. The CDR3 here is CASSLGPGGGYGYTF. In nucleotides, the CDR3 is TGTGCCAGCAGTTTAGGCCCGGGAGGTGGCTATGGCTACACCTTC.

The genes are TRBV9 and TRBJ2-7; TRBD2 matches at 11 bases. The CDR3 loop spans 17 amino acids. V dropped 5 bases and J dropped 3; count of bases not matched to a gene: 13. Germline V gene sequence: CDR1 SGDLS, CDR2 YYNGEE. This chain's CDR3 is CASSSTPIAGGVYEQYF. CDR3 sequence (DNA): TGTGCCAGCAGTTCCACCCCGATAGCGGGAGGGGTCTACGAGCAGTACTTC. Combining the CDR3 with reference TRBV9 and TRBJ2-7 gives the whole variable domain DSGVTQTPKHLITATGQRVTLRCSPRSGDLSVYWYQQSLDQGLQFLIQYYNGEERAKGNILERFSAQQFPDLHSELNLSSLELGDSALYFCASSSTPIAGGVYEQYFGPGTRLTVT.

The chain has TRBV6-6 and TRBJ2-2, with D perhaps TRBD1 (6 bases). From germline, CDR1 is MNHNY and CDR2 SVGAGI (reference sequence). V lost 6 bases to trimming and J lost 4 bases, with 15 bases between them. The CDR3 contains 15 residues. CDR3 sequence: CASSPTTGSTGELFF. In DNA, the CDR3 is TGTGCCAGCAGCCCTACGACAGGAAGCACCGGGGAGCTGTTTTTT.

The rearrangement uses TRBV5-6 and TRBJ2-1, with 13 bases fitting TRBD2. Germline CDR1 reads SGHDT; CDR2 reads YYEEEE. This CDR3 has 15 amino acids. The V and J ends lost 4 bases and 12 bases, in that order; junction bases with no gene match: 10. The CDR3 region has the DNA TGTGCCAGCAGCATACTAGCGGGAGGGAGAGAGGCGCAGTTCTTC. It is translated as CASSILAGGREAQFF.